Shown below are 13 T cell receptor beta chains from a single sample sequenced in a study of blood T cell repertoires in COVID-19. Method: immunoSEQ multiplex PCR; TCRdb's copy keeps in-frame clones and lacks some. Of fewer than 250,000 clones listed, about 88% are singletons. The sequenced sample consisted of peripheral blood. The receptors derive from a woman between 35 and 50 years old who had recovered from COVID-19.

The CDR3 here is CASSPNTLAGVGGTSSYNEQFF. The CDR3 DNA reads TGTGCCAGCTCACCCAACACGTTGGCGGGAGTGGGGGGAACAAGCTCCTACAATGAGCAGTTCTTC. The genes are TRBV18 and TRBJ2-1; 7 positions agree with TRBD2. This CDR3 has 22 amino acids. Germline assignment: CDR1 KGHSH and CDR2 LQKENI. Unmatched junction bases numbered 23, after V lost 3 bases and J lost 0 bases.

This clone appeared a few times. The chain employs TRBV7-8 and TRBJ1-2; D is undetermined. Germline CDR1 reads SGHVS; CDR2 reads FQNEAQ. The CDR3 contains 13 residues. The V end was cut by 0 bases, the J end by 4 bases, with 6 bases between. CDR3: CASSLAAAYGYTF. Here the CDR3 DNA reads TGTGCCAGCAGCTTAGCGGCGGCCTATGGCTACACCTTC.

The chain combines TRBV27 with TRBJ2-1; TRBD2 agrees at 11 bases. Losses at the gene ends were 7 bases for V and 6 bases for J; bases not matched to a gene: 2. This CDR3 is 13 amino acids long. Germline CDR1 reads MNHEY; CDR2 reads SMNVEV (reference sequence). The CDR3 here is CASKLAGANEQFF. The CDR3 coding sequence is TGTGCCAGCAAACTAGCGGGAGCCAATGAGCAGTTCTTC.

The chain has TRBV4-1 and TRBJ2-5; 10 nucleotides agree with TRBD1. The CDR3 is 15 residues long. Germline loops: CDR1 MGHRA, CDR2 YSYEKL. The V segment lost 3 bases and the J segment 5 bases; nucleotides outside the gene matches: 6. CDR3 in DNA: TGCGCCAGCAGCCACGGGACAGGGGTGGGTGAGACCCAGTACTTC. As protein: CASSHGTGVGETQYF.

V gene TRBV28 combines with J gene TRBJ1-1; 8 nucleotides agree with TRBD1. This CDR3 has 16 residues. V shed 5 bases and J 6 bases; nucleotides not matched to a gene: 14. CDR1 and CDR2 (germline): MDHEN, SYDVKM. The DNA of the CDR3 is TGTGCCAGCAGTACTGGGACAGGATCGCTCCGACCTGAAGCTTTCTTT. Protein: CASSTGTGSLRPEAFF. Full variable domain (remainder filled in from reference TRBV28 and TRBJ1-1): DVKVTQSSRYLVKRTGEKVFLECVQDMDHENMFWYRQDPGLGLRLIYFSYDVKMKEKGDIPEGYSVSREKKERFSLILESASTNQTSMYLCASSTGTGSLRPEAFFGQGTRLTVV.

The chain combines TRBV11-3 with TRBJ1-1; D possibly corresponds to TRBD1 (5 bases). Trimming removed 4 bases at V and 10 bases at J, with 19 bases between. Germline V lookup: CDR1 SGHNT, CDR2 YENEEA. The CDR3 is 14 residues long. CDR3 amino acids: CASSSGDRPDGAFF. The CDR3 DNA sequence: TGTGCCAGCAGCTCAGGAGACAGACCGGATGGAGCTTTCTTT. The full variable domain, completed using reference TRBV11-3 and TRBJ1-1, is EAGVVQSPRYKIIEKKQPVAFWCNPISGHNTLYWYLQNLGQGPELLIRYENEEAVDDSQLPKDRFSAERLKGVDSTLKIQPAELGDSAVYLCASSSGDRPDGAFFGQGTRLTVV.

CDR3 loop: CATSRWGGRDTQYF. CDR3 DNA sequence: TGTGCCACCAGCAGATGGGGAGGGCGGGATACGCAGTATTTT. The chain is built from TRBV15 and TRBJ2-3; 7 bases map to TRBD2. CDR1 and CDR2 from the germline V gene are LNHNV and YYDKDF (reference sequence). The CDR3 spans 14 residues. V lost 2 bases to trimming and J lost 6 bases; unmatched junction nucleotides: 5. The variable domain in full, completed from reference TRBV15 and TRBJ2-3, reads DAMVIQNPRYQVTQFGKPVTLSCSQTLNHNVMYWYQQKSSQAPKLLFHYYDKDFNNEADTPDNFQSRRPNTSFCFLDIRSPGLGDTAMYLCATSRWGGRDTQYFGPGTRLTVL.

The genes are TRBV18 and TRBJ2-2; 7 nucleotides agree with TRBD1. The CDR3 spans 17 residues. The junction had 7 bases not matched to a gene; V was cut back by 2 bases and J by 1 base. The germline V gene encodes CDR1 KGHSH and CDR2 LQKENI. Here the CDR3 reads CASSPNGRGLNTGELFF. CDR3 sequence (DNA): TGTGCCAGCTCACCAAATGGAAGGGGGCTGAACACCGGGGAGCTGTTTTTT.

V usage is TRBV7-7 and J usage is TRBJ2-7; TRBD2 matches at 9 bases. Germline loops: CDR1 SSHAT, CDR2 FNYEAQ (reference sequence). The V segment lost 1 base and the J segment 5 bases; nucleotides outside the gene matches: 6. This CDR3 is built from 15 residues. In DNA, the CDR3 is TGTGCCAGCAGCTTAGGGCGGGAGGGGGCGGACGAGCAGTACTTC. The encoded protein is CASSLGREGADEQYF.

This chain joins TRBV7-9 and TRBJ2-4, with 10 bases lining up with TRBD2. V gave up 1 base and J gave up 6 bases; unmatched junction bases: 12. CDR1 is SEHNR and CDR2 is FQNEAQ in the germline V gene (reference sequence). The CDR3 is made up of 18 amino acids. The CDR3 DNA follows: TGTGCCAGCAGCTTAGAGAGGAGCGGGAGGGCCCCTGGAAACATTCAGTACTTC. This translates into CASSLERSGRAPGNIQYF.

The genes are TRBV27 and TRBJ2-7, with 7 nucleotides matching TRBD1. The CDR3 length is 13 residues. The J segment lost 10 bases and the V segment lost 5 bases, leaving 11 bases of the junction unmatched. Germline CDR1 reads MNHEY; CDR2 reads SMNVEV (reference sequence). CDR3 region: CASSPGQAITQYF. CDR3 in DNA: TGTGCCAGCAGTCCAGGACAGGCGATAACACAGTACTTC.

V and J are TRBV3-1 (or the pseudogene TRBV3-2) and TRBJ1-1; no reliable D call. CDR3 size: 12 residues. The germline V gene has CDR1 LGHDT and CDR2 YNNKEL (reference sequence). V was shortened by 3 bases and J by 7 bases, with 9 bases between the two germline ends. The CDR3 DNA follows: TGTGCCAGCAGCCACGGGGTTGGTGAAGCTTTCTTT. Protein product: CASSHGVGEAFF.

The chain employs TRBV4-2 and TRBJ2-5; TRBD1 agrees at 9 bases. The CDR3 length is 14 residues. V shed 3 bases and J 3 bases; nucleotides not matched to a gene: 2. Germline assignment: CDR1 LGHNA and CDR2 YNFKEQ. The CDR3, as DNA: TGTGCCAGCAGCCACGGACAGGGGAAAGAGACCCAGTACTTC. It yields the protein CASSHGQGKETQYF.